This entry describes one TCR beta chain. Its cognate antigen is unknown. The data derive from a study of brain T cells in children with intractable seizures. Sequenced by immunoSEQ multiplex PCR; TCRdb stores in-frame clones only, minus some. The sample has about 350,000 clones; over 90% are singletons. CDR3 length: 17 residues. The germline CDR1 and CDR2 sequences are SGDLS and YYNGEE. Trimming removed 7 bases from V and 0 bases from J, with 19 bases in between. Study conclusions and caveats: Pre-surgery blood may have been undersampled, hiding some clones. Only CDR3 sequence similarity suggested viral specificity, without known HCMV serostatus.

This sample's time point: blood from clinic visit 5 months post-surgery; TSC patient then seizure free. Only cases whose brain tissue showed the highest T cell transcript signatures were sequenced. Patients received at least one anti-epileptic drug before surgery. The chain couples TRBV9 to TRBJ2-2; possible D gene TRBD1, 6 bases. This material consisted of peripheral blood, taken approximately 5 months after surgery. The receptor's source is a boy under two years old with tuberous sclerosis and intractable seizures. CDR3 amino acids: CASAEPVRTANTGELFF. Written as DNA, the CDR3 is TGTGCCAGCGCAGAACCCGTCCGGACAGCGAACACCGGGGAGCTGTTTTTT.